This TCR beta chain was sequenced during a study of cytomegalovirus exposure and HLA in healthy donors (dated by TCRdb to between 2016 and 2019). The study in broad terms: In an earlier analysis of 587 of the donors, around 300 Gb of sequence data and 117 million unique TCR beta sequences from 180 million or so T cells were reported. Of the approximately 400 genotyped donors, approximately 80% fell in the genetic ancestry cluster associated with self-reported Caucasian donors. Typing coverage varied by locus: roughly 629-640 donors for A, B, C, DRB1 and DQB1; more than 500 for DQA1; 606 for DPA1; roughly 450 for DPB1. Using immunosequencing, the study profiled T cell repertoires from about 650 subjects and related those repertoires to cytomegalovirus serostatus. In the later analysis, no new phenotypic data were used to find candidate immune exposures; instead, reliance was placed on TCR beta sequences and their occurrence across donors. HLA typing covered class I and class II loci at four-digit resolution. Donor age, sex, ethnicity and CMV serostatus were collected together with the repertoire data. Besides the first cohort of roughly 700 subjects, a separate validation cohort made up of 120 different subjects was used. A later genetic analysis used genome-wide SNP genotypes for about 60% of the roughly 700 donors, treating that subset as a discovery cohort. All discovery cohort repertoires had been generated using a single sequencing platform. A later analysis re-examined previously published TCR beta repertoires from over 500 donors and added high-resolution HLA genotyping to investigate patterns of TCR occurrence. To predict cytomegalovirus infection status, the study brought together high-throughput TCR immunosequencing, statistical association of individual TCRs with disease status, and machine learning. Roughly 300 gigabases of sequencing data and 70 million to 85 million unique TCR sequences were included in an early release covering several hundred HLA-typed donors. Because of strong linkage in the cohort, 4 to 6 DR-DQ haplotypes were treated as single units for association and clustering. An earlier analysis of around 540 of the donors applied high-throughput TCR beta sequencing to assess whether each TCR beta V gene segment acted as functional or pseudogenic. The study aimed to test whether signatures of past pathogen exposure could be identified by cataloging public T cell receptors. Among 398 genotyped donors of the cohort, an average of about 240,000 unique TCR beta nucleotide sequences were sequenced per donor, roughly 18% of them non-productive. Beyond this particular receptor, the publication reports: Strong co-occurrence of HLA alleles, especially DR and DQ, made assigning TCR associations to individual alleles difficult. According to a later genetic analysis, donors in an Asian-associated ancestry cluster had fewer N-insertions in productive TCRs than the approximately 700-donor mean. Because the 87-base-pair reads could not distinguish some IMGT-functional V segments, including TRBV6-2 and TRBV6-3, those segments were excluded. A few of the identified cytomegalovirus-associated TCR beta chains were confirmed in vitro to be specific for cytomegalovirus antigens. Linkage disequilibrium might explain the correlated functional status among segregating V segments, but an unknown experimental factor could not be excluded. A later analysis found that most CMV-associated TCR beta chains appeared HLA-restricted, with HLA associations seemingly driven largely by CMV exposure. A further reported finding was that TCR beta sequences accurately predicted the HLA-A and HLA-B alleles for most subjects in the first cohort. A later genetic analysis associated a missense DCLRE1C variant with V-gene and J-gene trimming of TCR beta chains, and an independent cohort replicated the association. A cluster of highly shared sequence variants was judged likely to be a technical artifact of the sequencing pipeline. HLA typing was unavailable for some donors at each locus, so association tests used only the typed subset. For the cohort, immune exposure information was limited to CMV serostatus. While some public TCRs were present in many individuals, most TCR sequences turned up only very rarely across donors. At a false discovery rate of 0.05, a later analysis linked 15,000 to 20,000 TCR beta sequences to specific HLA alleles. According to a later analysis, parvovirus B19, influenza, CMV and Epstein-Barr virus appeared linked to several top co-occurrence clusters. In this cohort, only TCR beta chains were sequenced, and detectable features were limited by the absence of alpha or paired-chain data. Compared with equally common non-associated chains, HLA-associated TCR beta chains in a later analysis were more clonally expanded and had lower generation probabilities. In a later analysis, TCR association rates were found to vary across HLA loci, with the most associated TCRs seen for DRB1 alleles and the fewest for HLA-C alleles. The authors suggested that the approach could potentially be generalized to other disease states and immunological phenotypes. An earlier analysis of approximately 530 of the donors showed that most TCR beta V segments appeared in productive rearrangements either about 87% or about 30% of the time, which broadly matched IMGT annotations. A total of around 150 TCR beta chains were listed by the study as associated with cytomegalovirus. The earlier analysis of 587 of the donors excluded fewer than 20 rarely observed V segments, including chromosome 9 orphons, because counts were too low. In both the original and validation cohorts, the classifier was reported to diagnose cytomegalovirus status with high specificity and sensitivity. Presence/absence analyses assumed roughly uniform sequencing depth across donors, an assumption that may not hold.

The library was obtained by the immunoSEQ multiplex PCR assay. The multiplex PCR relied on a mix of 60 forward primers for TCR Vbeta segments and 13 reverse primers for TCR Jbeta segments. A multiplex PCR assay on genomic DNA amplified the CDR3 region of rearranged TCR beta genes. The Illumina HiSeq System was used to sequence the amplified TCR beta libraries as 87-base-pair reads. The paper's processing steps were these. Across the 666 repertoires, a later analysis counted tens of millions of unique TCR beta chains, some 11 million of which were shared by at least two donors. Raw reads were error-corrected and collapsed into unique sequences with a nearest-neighbor algorithm that merged closely related sequences to remove PCR and sequencing errors. V, D and J gene segments were assigned by aligning CDR3 sequences to IMGT reference sequences. Each retained sequence needed at least a six-nucleotide match to both a V gene segment and a J gene segment. A rearrangement was called productive if the CDR3 had no stop codons and remained in frame with V and J, and every other rearrangement was called non-productive. Following IMGT convention, CDR3 was defined as the stretch from the second conserved V-encoded cysteine up to the conserved J-encoded phenylalanine. In an earlier analysis of 550 to 650 of the donors, sequences lacking an unambiguous match to a single V gene segment were excluded. In an earlier analysis of some 590 of the donors, a V segment was called functional when productive rearrangements were above 56.7%, and segregating when the standard deviation between donors exceeded 5%. A statistical classification framework was developed to diagnose cytomegalovirus status using the catalog of TCR beta chain sequences. In a later analysis, TCR nucleotide sequences were compared against IMGT/GENE-DB human TR gene sequences so that V and J genes could be assigned. A later analysis assigned CDR3 sequences and most-parsimonious VDJ recombination scenarios with the TCRdist pipeline. In a later analysis, each TCR beta chain was defined by its CDR3 amino acid sequence together with its V-gene family, and reads lacking a unique V-gene family were excluded. A later analysis removed roughly 590 highly shared, low-generation-probability nucleotide sequences to deal with suspected cross-contamination and a sequencing artifact. In a later analysis, a clonal expansion index was calculated for each public chain from normalized within-repertoire ranks of inferred template counts. A later analysis computed generation probabilities with a VDJ recombination model fitted to out-of-frame rearrangements, and checked the results against IGoR. A later analysis scored TCR-TCR, TCR-HLA and TCR-CMV co-occurrence with hypergeometric tests, applying a repertoire-size bias correction to TCR pairs. To estimate false discovery rates, a later analysis permuted the HLA or CMV assignments 20 times. In a later analysis, co-occurring TCRs were grouped using DBSCAN, with TCRdist sequence similarity added in when clustering inside HLA-allele-positive subsets. Co-occurrence clustering excluded repertoires with fewer than 30,000 or more than 120,000 public chains, plus five with anomalous nucleotide sharing. Not all clones reach the TCRdb copy of this immuneACCESS table, which keeps in-frame sequences only. Checked studies attribute under half of the gap to unresolved V genes and leave the rest unexplained. V and J calls and clone size are copied from that table; D and trimming were computed from the DNA. The sample table records around 81,000 clones; about two thirds of these occur just once. Around 5.8% of the sample comes from the top ten.

The cohort consisted of 670 or so healthy bone marrow donors. Cohort members were all nominally healthy when sampled, although unrecorded immune exposures were likely present. The donor tested CMV seropositive, placing the donor among the roughly 300 seropositive members of the cohort. A peripheral blood sample was provided by each donor, and peripheral blood mononuclear cells were used for TCR beta sequencing. Genomic DNA was extracted from the blood cell samples with the Qiagen DNeasy Blood Extraction Kit. Concerning this clone: Its binding antigen is unknown. Per-base quality was not reported, and no clone a single base away is much larger than it.

The germline V gene (reference sequence) yields MNHEY for CDR1 and SMNVEV for CDR2. The CDR3 numbers 17 residues from cysteine through phenylalanine. The DNA shown is the 51-base CDR3, in frame from base 1. After removal of 6 bases from V and 3 bases from J, the junction retains 14 bases not matched to a gene. In this chain, TRBV27 is recombined with TRBJ1-5, with 7 bases in between that match TRBD1. The TCR sequence derives from a man aged 25 to 40 in good health and CMV-seropositive. The sample was PBMCs. CDR3 loop: CASSPGVSGQSNQPQHF. The nucleotides are TGTGCCAGCAGCCCAGGGGTATCGGGACAGTCCAATCAGCCCCAGCATTTT.